Listed here are 3 T cell receptor beta chains from one sample, sequenced in a study of T-cell reconstitution after alpha-beta-depleted transplantation in children. Unique molecular identifiers were incorporated into the prepared TCRbeta library. TCRdb re-called the PCR reads with MiXCR, one entry per CDR3 protein. The profile covers roughly 670,000 distinct CDR3 sequences, with about an eighth appearing a single time and roughly 0.77% taken by the ten largest. The specimen was PBMCs, collected before TCRalphabeta/CD19-depleted stem cell transplant. These receptor sequences come from a girl aged 2 to 10 with congenital amegakaryocytic thrombocytopenia, due to receive a stem cell transplant.

The chain links TRBV29-1 to TRBJ2-1, with 11 bases aligning to TRBD2. The CDR3 has 13 amino acids. Germline V gene lookup returns CDR1 SQVTM and CDR2 ANQGSEA. V lost 2 bases, J lost 7 bases, and 1 base stayed unmatched. Here the CDR3 DNA reads TGCAGCGTTGAAACTAGCGGGAGAAATGAGCAGTTCTTC. Translating it yields CSVETSGRNEQFF.

In its sample, this clonotype was seen a few times. The chain couples TRBV18 to TRBJ2-1; D call uncertain. Germline CDR1 is KGHSH and CDR2 is LQKENI. The CDR3 has 17 amino acids. Trimming took 5 bases from V and 0 from J, leaving 17 bases between them. The chain's CDR3 is CASSKSVEQSSYNEQFF. The CDR3 nucleotides read TGTGCCAGCTCAAAGTCGGTAGAGCAGAGCTCCTACAATGAGCAGTTCTTC.

This clonotype was seen many times. This chain uses TRBV29-1 with TRBJ2-5; possible D gene TRBD2, 5 bases. From germline, CDR1 is SQVTM and CDR2 ANQGSEA. The CDR3 spans 13 residues. Between the trimmed V and J ends, which lost 3 bases and 3 bases, there was a span of 11 bases. This CDR3 is CSVDKEDEETQYF. CDR3 in DNA: TGCAGCGTTGATAAGGAGGATGAAGAGACCCAGTACTTC.